The clone carrying this T cell receptor (beta chain) was counted at least ten times. Its specificity is not known. As for time point: patch test 2, 6 weeks after DPC sensitization. The sample's treatment: therapeutic diphenylcyclopropenone sensitization with weekly scalp DPC. The J segment lost 6 bases and the V segment lost 1 base, leaving 9 bases of the junction unmatched. The CDR3 totals 16 residues. TCRdb fed the RACE reads into MiXCR, producing one record per CDR3 protein. The table shows approximately 100,000 distinct CDR3 sequences, with less than 10% occurring only once. This sample was included in a study of human T cells and chemical hapten exposure. Study-wide results and limits: Expanded TCRs grouped into significantly more large CDR3 similarity clusters than controls produced.

The TCR was taken from a woman aged 40 to 50 with alopecia areata. Some clones in this sample may be carry-over from other donors' samples. The chain joins TRBV12-3 or TRBV12-4 to TRBJ1-5, with 7 nucleotides matching TRBD1. The sample here was whole blood, taken in connection with sensitization to the hapten diphenylcyclopropenone (DPC). The CDR3 loop is CASSLGTGPRPQPQHF. CDR3 DNA sequence: TGTGCCAGCAGTTTAGGGACAGGTCCCAGGCCTCAGCCCCAGCATTTT.